The T cell receptor beta chain under discussion was sequenced for a study of blood T cells in healthy people across ages. Sample-barcoded 5' priming and a J-beta primer mix drove a second PCR of about 6 to 12 cycles. TCRdb called the 5' RACE reads again in MiXCR, with one record for every CDR3 protein. The sample lists 800,000 to 950,000 distinct CDR3 sequences; 25% to 35% were seen once. In this sample, this clonotype turned up a few times. The same sample was also studied in work on T cells of mothers and their children.

Sequencing was done on a sample of blood. This sequence originates from a woman between 40 and 50 years old in good health.

As DNA, the CDR3 is TGTGCCAGCAGCTTGGGGGACTCGGGGGTCAATGAGCAGTTCTTC. Translated: CASSLGDSGVNEQFF. This chain uses TRBV11-1 with TRBJ2-1; a weak D match, TRBD2 (6 bases). This CDR3 contains 15 residues. V lost 3 bases to trimming and J lost 6 bases, with 15 bases between them. The germline CDR1 and CDR2 sequences are SGHAT and FQDESV (reference sequence).